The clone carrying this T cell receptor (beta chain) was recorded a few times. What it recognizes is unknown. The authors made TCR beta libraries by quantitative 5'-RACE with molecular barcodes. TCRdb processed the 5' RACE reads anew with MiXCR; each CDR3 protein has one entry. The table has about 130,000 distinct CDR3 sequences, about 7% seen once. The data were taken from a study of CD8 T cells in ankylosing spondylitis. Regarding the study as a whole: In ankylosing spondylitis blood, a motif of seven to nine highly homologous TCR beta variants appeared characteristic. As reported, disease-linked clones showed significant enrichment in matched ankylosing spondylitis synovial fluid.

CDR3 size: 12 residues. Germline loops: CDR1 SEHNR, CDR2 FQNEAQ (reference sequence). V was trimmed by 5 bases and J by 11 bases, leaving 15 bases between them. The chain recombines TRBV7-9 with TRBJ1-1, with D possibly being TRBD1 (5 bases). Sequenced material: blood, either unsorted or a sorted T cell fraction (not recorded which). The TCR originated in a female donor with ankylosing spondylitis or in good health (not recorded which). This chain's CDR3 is CASSNMGEGAFF. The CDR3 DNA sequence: TGTGCCAGCAGCAACATGGGCGAGGGGGCTTTCTTT.